This TCR beta chain was recorded in a study of beta chain features in type 1 diabetes. About the research overall: Healthy donors resembled patients in age, gender and cell yields. Taken together, all samples contributed some 100 million examined sorted cells.

Sequenced material consisted of expressed TCRB transcripts (all of the isolated RNA was reverse transcribed). The assay was immunoSEQ multiplex PCR, and TCRdb's table has in-frame clones only and misses some. In the table there are roughly 730,000 clones, about an eighth of which are singletons. Once sorted, every population was more than 98% pure. Study outcomes and limitations: For Type 1 diabetes patients, all four CD4+ subsets carried TCRB CDR3s that were moderately but significantly shorter.

Trimming removed 4 bases from V and 7 bases from J; junction bases left unmatched: 2. The germline CDR1 and CDR2 sequences are LNHDA and SQIVND (reference sequence). This CDR3 contains 13 residues. Notes on this clone: Its target is unknown.

J is TRBJ1-3 and V is TRBV19, with 9 bases aligning to TRBD1. The receptor's source is a young man with type 1 diabetes. Sequencing input: naive CD4+ T cells from blood. CDR3 DNA: TGTGCCAGTAGTAGCGGACAGGGGAACACCATATATTTT. Encoded protein: CASSSGQGNTIYF. Full variable domain (rest looked up from reference TRBV19 and TRBJ1-3): DGGITQSPKYLFRKEGQNVTLSCEQNLNHDAMYWYRQDPGQGLRLIYYSQIVNDFQKGDIAEGYSVSREKKESFPLTVTSAQKNPTAFYLCASSSGQGNTIYFGEGSWLTVV.